These T cell receptor beta chains were read from a single sample in a study of blood T cell repertoires in COVID-19. Profiling relied on immunoSEQ multiplex PCR, and the TCRdb table lists in-frame clones only, not all of them. The sample has approximately 300,000 clones, 85% seen once. Sequencing was performed on PBMCs or T cells enriched from blood (not recorded which). The receptors originated from a woman in her 30s who had been exposed to COVID-19. The CDR3 runs from the conserved cysteine through the conserved F or W. D genes are given only for firm matches. Size values are once, few and many counts, or a class for expanded clones, and some rows have none.

abundance: .
v_gene: TRBV9
j_gene: TRBJ1-1
d_gene: .
CDR3nt: TGTGCCAGCAGCGTAGACTCTAGTTTCTACGCGAGTGGTGAAGCTTTCTTT
CDR3aa: CASSVDSSFYASGEAFF

abundance: once
v_gene: TRBV27
j_gene: TRBJ1-6
d_gene: .
CDR3nt: TGTGCCAGCAGTGACCGGGACAACTATAATTCACCCCTCCACTTT
CDR3aa: CASSDRDNYNSPLHF

abundance: .
v_gene: TRBV7-3
j_gene: TRBJ2-7
d_gene: .
CDR3nt: TGTGCCAGCAGCTTAAGTGGGGGGACCGCCTACGAGCAGTACTTC
CDR3aa: CASSLSGGTAYEQYF

abundance: few
v_gene: TRBV28
j_gene: TRBJ1-4
d_gene: .
CDR3nt: TGTGCCAGTAGAGCCGGACCGGGAAATGAAAAACTGTTTTTT
CDR3aa: CASRAGPGNEKLFF

abundance: .
v_gene: TRBV5-5
j_gene: TRBJ1-4
d_gene: .
CDR3nt: TGTGCCAGCAGCTTAGATCTGGGAGTAGTTAATGAAAAACTGTTTTTT
CDR3aa: CASSLDLGVVNEKLFF

abundance: once
v_gene: TRBV7-2
j_gene: TRBJ2-3
d_gene: .
CDR3nt: TGTGCCAGCAGCTTAGTCGCTAGCGATAAAGATACGCAGTATTTT
CDR3aa: CASSLVASDKDTQYF

abundance: .
v_gene: TRBV7-9
j_gene: TRBJ1-4
d_gene: .
CDR3nt: TGTGCCAGCAGCTTAGCCGCGGCGTCTGCTAATGAAAAACTGTTTTTT
CDR3aa: CASSLAAASANEKLFF

abundance: .
v_gene: TRBV30
j_gene: TRBJ2-7
d_gene: TRBD2
CDR3nt: TGTGCCTGTCCAAAAAGCGGGAGCGGCCCTTACGAGCAGTACTTC
CDR3aa: CACPKSGSGPYEQYF

abundance: .
v_gene: TRBV27
j_gene: TRBJ2-1
d_gene: TRBD1
CDR3nt: TGTGCCAGCAGTACCAACCGGGACAGATCCTACAATGAGCAGTTCTTC
CDR3aa: CASSTNRDRSYNEQFF

abundance: .
v_gene: TRBV6-2/TRBV6-3
j_gene: TRBJ2-3
d_gene: TRBD2
CDR3nt: TGTGCCAGCAGTTACGTTCTTCTAGCGGGGTGGGGCACAGATACGCAGTATTTT
CDR3aa: CASSYVLLAGWGTDTQYF

abundance: .
v_gene: TRBV2
j_gene: TRBJ1-1
d_gene: .
CDR3nt: TGTGCCAGCAGTGAAAACCCGAGGGCTGAAGCTTTCTTT
CDR3aa: CASSENPRAEAFF

abundance: .
v_gene: TRBV3-1/TRBV3-2
j_gene: TRBJ1-5
d_gene: TRBD1
CDR3nt: TGTGCCAGCAGCCCCGGGACAGGGCCCAATCAGCCCCAGCATTTT
CDR3aa: CASSPGTGPNQPQHF

abundance: .
v_gene: TRBV4-1
j_gene: TRBJ2-3
d_gene: TRBD1
CDR3nt: TGCGCCAGCAGCCAAACTGGGACAGGGGATAGCACAGATACGCAGTATTTT
CDR3aa: CASSQTGTGDSTDTQYF

abundance: .
v_gene: TRBV2
j_gene: TRBJ2-1
d_gene: .
CDR3nt: TGTGCCAGCAGGTCAGACAGTGAGCAGTTCTTC
CDR3aa: CASRSDSEQFF

abundance: .
v_gene: TRBV2
j_gene: TRBJ2-1
d_gene: TRBD1
CDR3nt: TGTGCCAGCAGCGACTCGGACAGGAGCTCCTACAATGAGCAGTTCTTC
CDR3aa: CASSDSDRSSYNEQFF

abundance: .
v_gene: TRBV24-1
j_gene: TRBJ1-2
d_gene: TRBD1
CDR3nt: TGTGCCACCAGTGATTCTACTTATGAGGACAGGCTGACAGGAGCTAAATCCTATGGCTACACCTTC
CDR3aa: CATSDSTYEDRLTGAKSYGYTF

abundance: .
v_gene: TRBV29-1
j_gene: TRBJ1-1
d_gene: TRBD1
CDR3nt: TGCAGCGTCAAGACAGGGAGAGCTGAAGCTTTCTTT
CDR3aa: CSVKTGRAEAFF

abundance: many
v_gene: TRBV7-9
j_gene: TRBJ2-7
d_gene: TRBD1
CDR3nt: TGTGCCAGCAGCTCCCTACGACAGGGGTACGAGCAGTACTTC
CDR3aa: CASSSLRQGYEQYF